The 3 T cell receptor beta chains below all came from one sample that was sequenced in a study of metastatic and nonmetastatic thyroid tumors. Every patient underwent thyroid surgery untreated. MiXCR was used by TCRdb to re-call the PCR reads. The sample holds about 26,000 clones, just under 15% seen once. Sample: blood. The receptors shown here come from a female donor with papillary thyroid cancer or a benign thyroid nodule (not recorded which). Some clones in this sample may be carry-over from other donors' samples.

This clone has a handful of counts. The rearrangement links TRBV16 to TRBJ1-2; D gene unclear. Germline CDR1 KGHSY, CDR2 FQNENV. The CDR3 extends over 13 amino acids. Trimming shortened V by 5 bases and J by 4 bases, and 11 bases separated the two germline ends. The CDR3 region has the DNA TGTGCCAGCAGCGAGAGATCTGGCTATGGCTACACCTTC. It codes for CASSERSGYGYTF.

This clone was recorded many times. The chain is built from TRBV7-9 and TRBJ1-2, with 10 bases fitting TRBD1. This CDR3 contains 17 residues. With 2 bases clipped from V and 2 bases from J, the junction kept 8 bases outside the gene matches. Germline V gene data show CDR1 as SEHNR and CDR2 as FQNEAQ (reference sequence). The CDR3 bases are TGTGCCAGCAGCTTACTCCCGGGGACAGGGGAGAACTATGGCTACACCTTC. Encoded protein: CASSLLPGTGENYGYTF.

This clone came up once. A read error may explain this, as a much larger clone is one base away. The rearrangement links TRBV5-4 to TRBJ2-3; 15 nucleotides align to TRBD2. The CDR3 spans 20 residues. Germline CDR1 SGHNT, CDR2 YYREEE (reference sequence). V shed 1 base, J shed 1 base, and the junction held 10 bases outside the gene matches. The CDR3: CASSLSGLAGGCRGTDTQYF. For the CDR3, the DNA is TGTGCCAGCAGCTTGTCGGGACTAGCGGGAGGCTGCAGGGGCACAGATACGCAGTATTTT. Drawing the rest from reference TRBV5-4 and TRBJ2-3, the complete variable domain is ETGVTQSPTHLIKTRGQQVTLRCSSQSGHNTVSWYQQALGQGPQFIFQYYREEENGRGNFPPRFSGLQFPNYSSELNVNALELDDSALYLCASSLSGLAGGCRGTDTQYFGPGTRLTVL.